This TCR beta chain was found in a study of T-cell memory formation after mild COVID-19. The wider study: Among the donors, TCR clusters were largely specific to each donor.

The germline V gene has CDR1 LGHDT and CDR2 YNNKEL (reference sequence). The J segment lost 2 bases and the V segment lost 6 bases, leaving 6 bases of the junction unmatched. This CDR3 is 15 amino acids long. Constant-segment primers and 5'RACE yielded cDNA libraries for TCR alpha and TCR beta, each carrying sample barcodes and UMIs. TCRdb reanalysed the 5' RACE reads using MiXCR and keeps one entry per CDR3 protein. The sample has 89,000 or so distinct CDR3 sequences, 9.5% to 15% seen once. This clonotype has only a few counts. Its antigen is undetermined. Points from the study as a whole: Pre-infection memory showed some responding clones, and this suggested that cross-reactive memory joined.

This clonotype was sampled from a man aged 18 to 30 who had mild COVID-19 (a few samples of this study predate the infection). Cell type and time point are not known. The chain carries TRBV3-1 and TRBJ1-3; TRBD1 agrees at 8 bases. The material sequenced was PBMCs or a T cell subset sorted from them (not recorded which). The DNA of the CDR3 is TGTGCCAGCAGTCTGACAGGGGACGCTGGAAACACCATATATTTT. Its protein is CASSLTGDAGNTIYF.